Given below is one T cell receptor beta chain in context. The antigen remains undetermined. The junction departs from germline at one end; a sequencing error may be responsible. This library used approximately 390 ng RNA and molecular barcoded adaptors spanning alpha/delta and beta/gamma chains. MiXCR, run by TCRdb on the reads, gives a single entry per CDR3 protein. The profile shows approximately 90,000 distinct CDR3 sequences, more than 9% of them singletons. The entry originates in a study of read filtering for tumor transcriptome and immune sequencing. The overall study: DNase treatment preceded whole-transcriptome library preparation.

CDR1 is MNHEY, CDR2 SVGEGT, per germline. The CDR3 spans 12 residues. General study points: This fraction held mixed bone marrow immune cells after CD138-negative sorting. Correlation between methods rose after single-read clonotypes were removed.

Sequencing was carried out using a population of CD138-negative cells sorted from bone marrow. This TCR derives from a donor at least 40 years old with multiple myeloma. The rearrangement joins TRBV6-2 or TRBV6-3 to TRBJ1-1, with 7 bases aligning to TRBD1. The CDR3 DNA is TGTGCCAGCGAGGACAGGAACACCGAAGCTTTCTTT. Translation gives CASEDRNTEAFF.